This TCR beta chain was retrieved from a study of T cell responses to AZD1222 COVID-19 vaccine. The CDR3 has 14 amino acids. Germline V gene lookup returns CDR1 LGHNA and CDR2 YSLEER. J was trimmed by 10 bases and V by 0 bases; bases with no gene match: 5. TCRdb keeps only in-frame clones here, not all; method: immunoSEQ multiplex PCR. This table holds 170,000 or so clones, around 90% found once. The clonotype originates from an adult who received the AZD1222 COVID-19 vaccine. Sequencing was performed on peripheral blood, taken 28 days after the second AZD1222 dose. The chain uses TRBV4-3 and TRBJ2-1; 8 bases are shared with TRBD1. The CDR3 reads CASSQDPGGREQFF. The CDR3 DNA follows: TGCGCCAGCAGCCAAGATCCAGGGGGCCGCGAGCAGTTCTTC.